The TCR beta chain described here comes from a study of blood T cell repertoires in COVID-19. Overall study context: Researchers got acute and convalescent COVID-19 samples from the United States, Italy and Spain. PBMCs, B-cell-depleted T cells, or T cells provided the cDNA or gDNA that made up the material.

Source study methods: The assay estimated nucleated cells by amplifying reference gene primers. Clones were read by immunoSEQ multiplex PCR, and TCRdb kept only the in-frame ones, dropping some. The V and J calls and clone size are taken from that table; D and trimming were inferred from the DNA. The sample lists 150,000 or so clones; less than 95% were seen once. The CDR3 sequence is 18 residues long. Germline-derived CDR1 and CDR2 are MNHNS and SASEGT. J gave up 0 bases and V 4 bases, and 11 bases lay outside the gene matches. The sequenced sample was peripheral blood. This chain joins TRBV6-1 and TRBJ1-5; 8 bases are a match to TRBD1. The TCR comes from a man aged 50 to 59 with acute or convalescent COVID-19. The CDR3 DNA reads TGTGCCAGCAGTGGAACAGGGGGGGACCTTTATAGCAATCAGCCCCAGCATTTT. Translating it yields CASSGTGGDLYSNQPQHF.